The clone carrying this T cell receptor beta chain occurred once. TCRdb's copy holds only in-frame clones and misses some; the assay was immunoSEQ multiplex PCR. The data show 90,000 or so clones, 86% seen once. The germline V gene encodes CDR1 LGHNA and CDR2 YSLEER. The J segment lost 7 bases and the V segment lost 4 bases, leaving 7 bases of the junction unmatched. The CDR3 consists of 15 residues. This specimen comes from a study of blood T cell repertoires in COVID-19. Study-wide background: Material from acute and convalescent COVID-19 was sourced from the United States, Italy and Spain. The cDNA or gDNA used as material had been derived from T cells, B-cell-depleted T cells, or PBMCs.

This clonotype was sampled from a human donor in a cohort sampled during active COVID-19. The V gene is TRBV4-3, the J gene TRBJ2-1, with TRBD2 matching 10 bases. Sequencing was carried out using peripheral blood. In DNA form, the CDR3 reads TGCGCCAGCAGCCTGCTAGCGGGGGCGAGAAATGAGCAGTTCTTC. It yields the protein CASSLLAGARNEQFF.